What follows is one T cell receptor (beta chain) and its context. Germline V gene sequence: CDR1 SGHRS, CDR2 YFSETQ. Trimming pared 1 base from V and 8 bases from J, leaving 10 bases between. CDR3 length: 13 amino acids. The data were taken from a study of blood T cell repertoires in COVID-19. Study overall: The study drew acute and convalescent COVID-19 samples from the United States, Italy and Spain. In each case, the material was cDNA or gDNA derived from T cells, B-cell-depleted T cells, or PBMCs.

Authors' methods: Amplification from reference gene primers served as the basis for estimated nucleated cell counts. Profiling relied on immunoSEQ multiplex PCR, and the TCRdb table lists in-frame clones only, not all of them. V, J and clone size were drawn from that table, and D and trimming were deduced from the DNA. The sample records around 150,000 clones, approximately 95% being singletons. This TCR was recovered from a woman aged 45-59 years with acute or convalescent COVID-19. Sequencing was carried out using peripheral blood. The V call is TRBV5-1, the J call TRBJ1-5, with D unresolved. The CDR3 DNA sequence: TGCGCCAGCAGCTTGCTTCCACTGGAGCCCCAGCATTTT. It specifies CASSLLPLEPQHF.